The 18 T cell receptor beta chains below come from one sample, sequenced in a study of CD8+ T cells in alopecia areata. Sequencing used cDNA as its template, made by extracting RNA and reverse transcribing it. Sequencing used immunoSEQ multiplex PCR; TCRdb keeps in-frame clones, though not all of them. The sample carries over 150,000 clones, 50% to 60% recorded once. The source material was CD4+ T cells sorted from blood, sampled at week 0. These receptors originate from a human donor with alopecia areata.

The chain links TRBV27 to TRBJ2-5, with D perhaps matching TRBD2 (5 bases). Germline assignment: CDR1 MNHEY and CDR2 SMNVEV (reference sequence). This CDR3 region has 16 residues. V was cut by 5 bases and J by 0 bases, with 16 bases left in between. CDR3 bases: TGTGCCAGCAGTAAGAGCGGAGGCCAGTACCAAGAGACCCAGTACTTC. Translated: CASSKSGGQYQETQYF.

CDR3 coding DNA: TGCAGCGTTGCGACTGCCTTAACCTACGAGCAGTACTTC. Amino acids: CSVATALTYEQYF. The chain carries TRBV29-1 and TRBJ2-7; D is unresolved. The V gene lost 4 bases and the J gene lost 2 bases, with 12 bases spanning the gap. Germline assignment: CDR1 SQVTM and CDR2 ANQGSEA. This CDR3 contains 13 residues.

The chain employs TRBV29-1 and TRBJ1-2, with unresolved D. CDR1 is SQVTM and CDR2 is ANQGSEA in the germline V gene. V was pared by 4 bases and J by 6 bases, with 9 bases between. The CDR3 has 11 residues. The CDR3 sequence is CSVGERNGYTF. The CDR3 bases are TGCAGCGTTGGGGAAAGAAATGGCTACACCTTC.

This clone was seen a handful of times. The genes are TRBV29-1 and TRBJ2-3; 8 positions agree with TRBD2. The CDR3 spans 17 residues. The J segment lost 5 bases and the V segment lost 3 bases, leaving 16 bases of the junction unmatched. Germline V gene lookup returns CDR1 SQVTM and CDR2 ANQGSEA. The CDR3 reads CSVDRPILRGGLDTQYF. CDR3 nucleotide sequence: TGCAGCGTTGATCGGCCGATCCTCCGCGGGGGGTTAGATACGCAGTATTTT.

V usage is TRBV23-1 and J usage is TRBJ2-6; 10 nucleotides match TRBD2. TRBV23-1 is an ORF, with its function uncertain. This CDR3 spans 18 amino acids. Trimming took 5 bases from V and 0 from J; bases not matched to a gene: 7. The CDR3 spells CASSVLAGDLSGANVLTF. The CDR3, as DNA: TGCGCCAGCAGTGTCCTAGCGGGGGACCTCTCTGGGGCCAACGTCCTGACTTTC.

This chain connects TRBV29-1 to TRBJ2-1; tentative D call: TRBD2 (7 bases). Trimming took 5 bases from V and 7 from J, leaving 18 bases between them. CDR3 size: 14 residues. CDR1 is SQVTM, CDR2 ANQGSEA, per germline. The CDR3 sequence: CSVIPGGLRNEQFF. The CDR3 DNA reads TGCAGCGTTATACCGGGGGGCTTGAGGAATGAGCAGTTCTTC.

This chain joins TRBV29-1 and TRBJ2-5; D is possibly TRBD1 or TRBD2 (6 bases each). Germline V gives CDR1 SQVTM, CDR2 ANQGSEA. V lost 7 bases, J lost 5 bases, and 17 bases lay in between. The CDR3 length is 13 residues. The CDR3 reads CSAEGGWEETQYF. The CDR3 region has the DNA TGCAGCGCCGAGGGGGGTTGGGAGGAGACCCAGTACTTC.

The chain links TRBV30 to TRBJ1-5, with D perhaps TRBD1 (6 bases). The CDR3 consists of 15 residues. From germline, CDR1 is GTSNPN and CDR2 SVGIG (reference sequence). Trimming pared 2 bases from V and 0 bases from J, leaving 11 bases between. The CDR3 DNA sequence: TGTGCCTGGAGTCAGACAGGACATAGCAATCAGCCCCAGCATTTT. This encodes CAWSQTGHSNQPQHF.

This sequence joins TRBV6-6 and TRBJ2-7; a weak D match, TRBD1 (6 bases). Germline loops: CDR1 MNHNY, CDR2 SVGAGI (reference sequence). V lost 6 bases to trimming and J lost 7 bases, with 13 bases between them. The CDR3 contains 12 residues. CDR3 DNA sequence: TGTGCCAGCAGGCCACAGGGTGAGGAGCAGTACTTC. It translates to CASRPQGEEQYF.

The chain has TRBV9 and TRBJ1-2; D uncertain. The ends were cut back, 1 base at V and 3 bases at J, with 13 bases in the middle. From germline, CDR1 is SGDLS and CDR2 YYNGEE. The CDR3 loop spans 15 amino acids. CDR3 DNA: TGTGCCAGCAGCGTATCGGGTCCTCCGGACTATGGCTACACCTTC. Residues: CASSVSGPPDYGYTF.

This clone appeared a few times. The rearrangement uses TRBV29-1 and TRBJ2-5; D is unclear. CDR1 and CDR2 from the germline V gene are SQVTM and ANQGSEA. The CDR3 length is 13 residues. V lost 8 bases and J lost 5, with 18 bases in between. This CDR3 is CSTLRSGTETQYF. In nucleotides, the CDR3 is TGCAGCACTCTTAGGTCGGGTACGGAGACCCAGTACTTC.

The count of this clone is one. The V and J genes are TRBV2 and TRBJ1-2; D remains ambiguous. Germline-derived CDR1 and CDR2 are SNHLY and FYNNEI. The CDR3 consists of 15 residues. V shed 4 bases and J shed 2 bases, with 14 bases lying between them. The CDR3: CASSVGIRANYGYTF. The CDR3 DNA reads TGTGCCAGCAGTGTCGGTATCCGGGCCAACTATGGCTACACCTTC. Combining the CDR3 with reference TRBV2 and TRBJ1-2 gives the whole variable domain EPEVTQTPSHQVTQMGQEVILRCVPISNHLYFYWYRQILGQKVEFLVSFYNNEISEKSEIFDDQFSVERPDGSNFTLKIRSTKLEDSAMYFCASSVGIRANYGYTFGSGTRLTVV.

This clone turned up a few times. The V and J genes are TRBV7-9 and TRBJ1-5, with 7 bases lining up with TRBD1. Germline lookup yields CDR1 SEHNR and CDR2 FQNEAQ (reference sequence). This CDR3 is 16 amino acids long. Germline trimming cut 4 bases from V and 0 bases from J; bases unmatched to any gene: 6. As DNA, the CDR3 is TGTGCCAGCAGCTCCTCGGGACAGTATAGCAATCAGCCCCAGCATTTT. As protein: CASSSSGQYSNQPQHF.

This rearrangement joins TRBV30 to TRBJ1-2, with D unresolved. CDR3 length: 13 amino acids. V was trimmed by 0 bases and J by 0 bases, leaving 5 bases between them. CDR1 and CDR2 (germline): GTSNPN, SVGIG (reference sequence). CDR3 DNA: TGTGCCTGGAGTGTAGTTCCTAACTATGGCTACACCTTC. It encodes CAWSVVPNYGYTF.

The CDR3 loop reads CASSYVGTGTTEAFF. CDR3 sequence (DNA): TGTGCCAGCAGTTATGTCGGGACAGGGACCACTGAAGCTTTCTTT. V and J are TRBV6-5 and TRBJ1-1, with 9 positions matching TRBD1. The CDR3 totals 15 residues. Germline CDR1 reads MNHEY; CDR2 reads SVGAGI. Trimming cost V 3 bases and J 4 bases; bases outside gene matches: 6.

The V call is TRBV29-1, the J call TRBJ2-1; unclear D gene. CDR3 length: 15 amino acids. The V end lost 4 bases, the J end lost 0 bases, and 13 bases lay between the germline ends. From germline, CDR1 is SQVTM and CDR2 ANQGSEA. In nucleotides, the CDR3 is TGCAGCGTTGCAGTCGTGCCGAGCTCCTACAATGAGCAGTTCTTC. It specifies CSVAVVPSSYNEQFF.

V gene TRBV15 combines with J gene TRBJ1-2; D ambiguous. The length of the CDR3 is 14 residues. The V gene lost 3 bases and the J gene lost 7 bases, with 15 bases spanning the gap. Germline V CDR1 and CDR2: LNHNV, YYDKDF (reference sequence). DNA of the CDR3: TGTGCCACCAGCAGGGAAGTCAACACTCTTGGCTACACCTTC. It is translated as CATSREVNTLGYTF.

The V call is TRBV6-5, the J call TRBJ1-2; D may be TRBD1 (5 bases). Trimming pared 7 bases from V and 8 bases from J, leaving 17 bases between. There are 13 residues in the CDR3. CDR1 MNHEY and CDR2 SVGAGI come from the germline V gene. For the CDR3, the DNA is TGTGCCAGCACCCTTTTTCAGGGTTCGGGCTACACCTTC. It yields the protein CASTLFQGSGYTF.